This passage covers 27 T cell receptor beta chains from one sample sequenced in a study of blood T cell repertoires in COVID-19. The method was immunoSEQ multiplex PCR; TCRdb's version includes in-frame clones alone and lacks a portion of them. The sample has approximately 85,000 clones, about 86% seen once. The sample comprised peripheral blood. All receptors come from an elderly woman in a cohort sampled during active or convalescent COVID-19.

This chain uses TRBV5-4 with TRBJ2-1, with D hard to call. The germline CDR1 and CDR2 sequences are SGHNT and YYREEE (reference sequence). The V gene lost 4 bases and the J gene lost 7 bases, with 9 bases spanning the gap. The CDR3 totals 12 residues. The CDR3 sequence: CASSPQRNEQFF. Written as DNA, the CDR3 is TGTGCCAGCAGCCCTCAGCGAAATGAGCAGTTCTTC.

This chain uses TRBV27 with TRBJ2-3; 7 bases match TRBD2. The germline CDR1 and CDR2 sequences are MNHEY and SMNVEV (reference sequence). The CDR3 is made up of 15 amino acids. The junction had 8 bases not matched to a gene; V was cut back by 8 bases and J by 0 bases. The chain's CDR3 is CASGKNSGSTDTQYF. CDR3 coding DNA: TGTGCCAGCGGGAAAAATAGCGGGAGCACAGATACGCAGTATTTT.

The gene calls are TRBV3-1 (or the pseudogene TRBV3-2) and TRBJ1-6, with D hard to call. CDR3 length: 14 residues. Trimming took off 1 base at V and 5 bases at J, with 6 bases between the two ends. The germline gives CDR1 LGHDT, CDR2 YNNKEL (reference sequence). The CDR3 sequence: CASSQVANNSPLHF. CDR3 nucleotides: TGTGCCAGCAGCCAAGTAGCTAATAATTCACCCCTCCACTTT.

The rearrangement links TRBV18 to TRBJ2-2, with 10 bases lining up with TRBD1. V trimming: 4 bases; J trimming: 4 bases; junction bases outside the gene matches: 3. The CDR3 extends over 15 amino acids. CDR1 KGHSH and CDR2 LQKENI come from the germline V gene. The CDR3 region is CASSLGQGVTGELFF. CDR3 in DNA: TGTGCCAGCTCACTCGGACAGGGGGTCACCGGGGAGCTGTTTTTT. The full variable domain, completed using reference TRBV18 and TRBJ2-2, is NAGVMQNPRHLVRRRGQEARLRCSPMKGHSHVYWYRQLPEEGLKFMVYLQKENIIDESGMPKERFSAEFPKEGPSILRIQQVVRGDSAAYFCASSLGQGVTGELFFGEGSRLTVL.

This clone was recorded only once. The chain joins TRBV27 to TRBJ2-5; the match to TRBD2 covers 9 bases. Germline CDR1 is MNHEY and CDR2 is SMNVEV (reference sequence). This CDR3 region has 15 residues. Losses at the gene ends were 7 bases for V and 5 bases for J; bases not matched to a gene: 11. In DNA form, the CDR3 reads TGTGCCAGCACCTCGGGCCGCGGGAGGGCGGAGACCCAGTACTTC. Its protein is CASTSGRGRAETQYF.

The rearrangement uses TRBV5-1 and TRBJ2-5; TRBD2 matches at 13 bases. V lost 7 bases and J lost 2; bases outside the gene matches: 11. The CDR3 covers 17 residues. Germline CDR1 SGHRS, CDR2 YFSETQ. The CDR3 sequence: CASRGLAGAKNQETQYF. The CDR3 DNA reads as TGCGCCAGCCGCGGACTAGCGGGAGCTAAAAATCAAGAGACCCAGTACTTC.

The genes are TRBV15 and TRBJ2-1; D unclear. Germline lookup yields CDR1 LNHNV and CDR2 YYDKDF (reference sequence). This CDR3 region has 12 residues. V was cut by 1 base and J by 7 bases, with 5 bases left in between. CDR3 loop: CATSRAQNEQFF. CDR3 DNA sequence: TGTGCCACCAGCAGAGCGCAGAATGAGCAGTTCTTC.

The chain joins TRBV19 to TRBJ2-7; 7 bases match TRBD2. The germline CDR1 and CDR2 sequences are LNHDA and SQIVND (reference sequence). V trimming: 5 bases; J trimming: 4 bases; junction bases outside the gene matches: 11. This CDR3 comprises 15 residues. The CDR3 spells CASSLDTSVYYEQYF. Written as DNA, the CDR3 is TGTGCCAGTAGTCTGGATACTAGCGTCTATTACGAGCAGTACTTC. Full variable domain (missing parts from reference TRBV19 and TRBJ2-7): DGGITQSPKYLFRKEGQNVTLSCEQNLNHDAMYWYRQDPGQGLRLIYYSQIVNDFQKGDIAEGYSVSREKKESFPLTVTSAQKNPTAFYLCASSLDTSVYYEQYFGPGTRLTVT.

About this clone itself: This sample includes further DNA sequences coding for the same CDR3. The chain couples TRBV9 to TRBJ2-3, with 15 positions matching TRBD2. CDR1 and CDR2 (germline): SGDLS, YYNGEE. V lost 3 bases and J lost 4; bases outside the gene matches: 3. The CDR3 length is 16 residues. The CDR3: CASSAGLAGGSDTQYF. In DNA form, the CDR3 reads TGTGCCAGCAGCGCCGGACTAGCGGGAGGGTCAGATACGCAGTATTTT.

V is TRBV21-1 and J is TRBJ1-2; TRBD1 is the table's D call, not checked against the DNA. TRBV21-1 is given as a pseudogene. The CDR3 has 21 residues. In nucleotides, the CDR3 is TGTGCCAGCAGCAAACGGACCCCCAGGGGGCCCATTCCCCCCCACTGCTATGGCTACACCTTC. Translated, it gives CASSKRTPRGPIPPHCYGYTF.

The rearrangement links TRBV5-6 to TRBJ2-2, with 7 bases lining up with TRBD1. The CDR3 totals 15 residues. With V trimmed by 5 bases and J by 4 bases, 8 bases remained unmatched. CDR1 SGHDT and CDR2 YYEEEE come from the germline V gene. CDR3 sequence (DNA): TGTGCCAGCAGTTCGACAGGGCCGGTCACCGGGGAGCTGTTTTTT. This codes for CASSSTGPVTGELFF.

The chain is built from TRBV28 and TRBJ1-2; a possible D gene is TRBD1 (6 bases). This CDR3 has 13 amino acids. The V end was cut by 6 bases, the J end by 4 bases, with 12 bases between. The germline V gene has CDR1 MDHEN and CDR2 SYDVKM. Here the CDR3 reads CASSPGQTYGYTF. The CDR3 DNA reads TGTGCCAGCAGCCCCGGACAGACCTATGGCTACACCTTC.

This chain links TRBV7-9 with TRBJ1-2; a weak D match, TRBD1 (5 bases). This CDR3 comprises 14 residues. V was trimmed by 1 base and J by 4 bases, leaving 10 bases between them. Germline CDR1 reads SEHNR; CDR2 reads FQNEAQ (reference sequence). CDR3 nucleotide sequence: TGTGCCAGCAGCTTAGATGGGGGGACCTATGGCTACACCTTC. Translation gives CASSLDGGTYGYTF. Complete variable domain (other parts from reference TRBV7-9 and TRBJ1-2): DTGVSQNPRHKITKRGQNVTFRCDPISEHNRLYWYRQTLGQGPEFLTYFQNEAQLEKSRLLSDRFSAERPKGSFSTLEIQRTEQGDSAMYLCASSLDGGTYGYTFGSGTRLTVV.

The rearrangement links TRBV28 to TRBJ1-3; D call uncertain. V lost 7 bases and J 1 base, leaving 17 bases between the germline ends. CDR1 and CDR2 (germline): MDHEN, SYDVKM. The CDR3 has 16 residues. In DNA, the CDR3 is TGTGCCAGCACCCCCTTCCAGGATAATTCTGGAAACACCATATATTTT. Its translation: CASTPFQDNSGNTIYF.

This clone has just a few counts. The CDR3 bases are TGTGCCAGCAGTTTGGTGGACAGGGGGCGGGACATTCAGTACTTC. Amino acids: CASSLVDRGRDIQYF. The chain couples TRBV28 to TRBJ2-4; 11 nucleotides agree with TRBD1. After removal of 3 bases from V and 8 bases from J, the junction contained 6 bases not matched to a gene. Germline CDR1 is MDHEN and CDR2 is SYDVKM. The CDR3 is made up of 15 amino acids.

This chain connects TRBV11-2 to TRBJ1-1; perhaps TRBD1 as D (6 bases). The ends were cut back, 0 bases at V and 11 bases at J, with 16 bases in the middle. The CDR3 length is 14 residues. In germline, CDR1 is SGHAT, CDR2 FQNNGV. The CDR3 sequence is CASSLERVPRGAFF. CDR3 nucleotides: TGTGCCAGCAGCTTAGAAAGGGTCCCGAGGGGGGCTTTCTTT.

The chain carries TRBV18 and TRBJ2-6; weak D call: TRBD2 (6 bases). Germline V CDR1 and CDR2: KGHSH, LQKENI. Trimming removed 0 bases from V and 6 bases from J, with 18 bases in between. The CDR3 loop spans 18 amino acids. This chain's CDR3 is CASSPPVAGLDVANVLTF. DNA for the CDR3: TGTGCCAGCTCACCACCAGTGGCGGGATTAGATGTGGCCAACGTCCTGACTTTC. Complete variable domain (other parts from reference TRBV18 and TRBJ2-6): NAGVMQNPRHLVRRRGQEARLRCSPMKGHSHVYWYRQLPEEGLKFMVYLQKENIIDESGMPKERFSAEFPKEGPSILRIQQVVRGDSAAYFCASSPPVAGLDVANVLTFGAGSRLTVL.

This clone appeared a single time. This chain links TRBV11-2 with TRBJ1-4, with TRBD1 matching over 9 bases. The CDR3 is 17 amino acids. CDR1 is SGHAT, CDR2 FQNNGV, per germline. With 6 bases clipped from V and 8 bases from J, the junction kept 16 bases outside the gene matches. This CDR3 is CASSSPSGTGFGEKLFF. CDR3 coding DNA: TGTGCCAGCAGTTCCCCCTCCGGGACAGGGTTTGGCGAAAAACTGTTTTTT.

This clone was recorded a few times. This sequence joins TRBV27 and TRBJ1-3; 8 positions agree with TRBD1. Unmatched junction bases numbered 7, after V lost 5 bases and J lost 4 bases. CDR3 length equals 15 residues. Germline CDR1 MNHEY, CDR2 SMNVEV (reference sequence). The CDR3 DNA reads TGTGCCAGCAGTAGGACAGGGTTAGTCGGAAACACCATATATTTT. As protein: CASSRTGLVGNTIYF.

This chain connects TRBV5-1 to TRBJ2-2, with D maybe TRBD1 (6 bases). V was shortened by 3 bases and J by 3 bases, with 18 bases between the two germline ends. The CDR3 extends over 17 amino acids. Germline V gene lookup returns CDR1 SGHRS and CDR2 YFSETQ. The CDR3 loop reads CASSSNPTGTDTGELFF. Written as DNA, the CDR3 is TGCGCCAGCAGCTCCAACCCGACAGGTACAGACACCGGGGAGCTGTTTTTT.

The chain recombines TRBV18 with TRBJ1-4; D call uncertain. The CDR3 spans 14 residues. V was cut by 1 base and J by 1 base, with 4 bases left in between. Germline V lookup: CDR1 KGHSH, CDR2 LQKENI. In DNA form, the CDR3 reads TGTGCCAGCTCACCACAGAGAACTAATGAAAAACTGTTTTTT. Translating gives CASSPQRTNEKLFF.

This clone was counted a few times. The chain combines TRBV5-1 with TRBJ2-3; TRBD2 aligns across 7 bases. Germline values: CDR1 SGHRS, CDR2 YFSETQ. The CDR3 length is 15 residues. V lost 0 bases and J lost 4; bases outside the gene matches: 5. In DNA form, the CDR3 reads TGCGCCAGCAGCTTGGCCGTAGGGAGGGCAGATACGCAGTATTTT. It translates to CASSLAVGRADTQYF.

This clone was seen more than once but under ten times. V and J are TRBV18 and TRBJ1-1; 7 bases align to TRBD1. The germline gives CDR1 KGHSH, CDR2 LQKENI. The V segment lost 4 bases and the J segment 7 bases; nucleotides outside the gene matches: 12. The CDR3 extends over 15 amino acids. The CDR3 DNA reads as TGTGCCAGCTCACTAGGGCAGGGGGGCAGCAATGAAGCTTTCTTT. As protein: CASSLGQGGSNEAFF.

This sequence joins TRBV18 and TRBJ1-5, with D perhaps TRBD1 (6 bases). Germline V lookup: CDR1 KGHSH, CDR2 LQKENI. CDR3 length: 15 residues. The germline V and J ends were trimmed by 3 bases and 1 base, with 10 bases remaining between them. CDR3 bases: TGTGCCAGCTCACCTCTGGGGGCAAGCAATCAGCCCCAGCATTTT. Translated, it gives CASSPLGASNQPQHF.

This clone was observed a single time. The V and J genes are TRBV5-6 and TRBJ2-1; no clear D. This CDR3 spans 13 amino acids. V was shortened by 2 bases and J by 5 bases, with 8 bases between the two germline ends. The germline V gene has CDR1 SGHDT and CDR2 YYEEEE. CDR3 DNA: TGTGCCAGCAGCTTCCCCTATCACAATGAGCAGTTCTTC. This codes for CASSFPYHNEQFF.

The rearrangement uses TRBV28 and TRBJ2-7, with D possibly being TRBD2 (5 bases). Germline V CDR1 and CDR2: MDHEN, SYDVKM. CDR3 length: 14 amino acids. Between the trimmed V and J ends, which lost 11 bases and 2 bases, there was a span of 19 bases. CDR3 DNA sequence: TGTGCCGCTACGAATCCGGGATCAGCCTACGAGCAGTACTTC. It codes for CAATNPGSAYEQYF.

The chain has TRBV30 and TRBJ1-2, with 9 bases that match TRBD1. Germline loops: CDR1 GTSNPN, CDR2 SVGIG (reference sequence). CDR3 length equals 15 residues. With 0 bases clipped from V and 5 bases from J, the junction kept 7 bases outside the gene matches. The CDR3 nucleotides are TGTGCCTGGAGTGTACGAGGGACAGGGAAGTATGGCTACACCTTC. Amino acids: CAWSVRGTGKYGYTF.